The present TCR beta chain was sequenced within a study of neoadjuvant anti-PD-1 for oral cavity cancer (dated by TCRdb to the early 2020s). About the full investigation: Patients mostly received three to four biweekly doses of nivolumab at 3 mg/kg before curative-intent surgical resection. Under RECIST 1.1, patients with complete response, partial response or stable disease were classed as responders, and patients with progression were classed as non-responders. The parent correlative cohort included roughly 12 patients, with a 33% response rate. Patients who did not progress were given a fourth nivolumab dose at about day 43 and had definitive surgical resection on days 50-56. Here is what the overall study found, with its caveats: Within PBMCs, T cell clonality (Gini index) was significantly higher in non-responders than responders after neoadjuvant nivolumab. Higher pretreatment blood TCRbeta clonality and lower post-treatment tumor TCRbeta clonality were correlated with higher pretreatment blood Treg/Th17 ratios. TCR analyses included only a few patients per response group, and the authors called for larger cohorts for validation.

A note on this clone: No cognate antigen has been identified for it. No base-level quality is on record; no much larger clone is a single base apart.

For deep sequencing, each PBMC sample was run in six replicates, with libraries mostly built from approximately 520 ng of input genomic DNA. Following the manufacturer's instructions, the team built TCRbeta libraries using the immunoSEQ hsTCRbeta kit. An Illumina NovaSeq 6000 S4 flow cell was used to sequence the final libraries, which had first been combined to 3 nM. For the original study's pipeline: The immunoSEQ Analyzer handled quality control and preprocessing of the raw data. The analysis was restricted to productive rearrangements, with each unique CDR3 amino acid sequence defining a clonotype. Using the R package tcR, the researchers computed the Gini-Simpson index as their estimate of repertoire clonality. Student's t test was used to compare Gini indices, while Pearson correlation assessed associations with tumor size change. Entries here come from immuneACCESS through TCRdb and include only in-frame sequences with V and J called. Some clones fail to appear in such tables; in the studies checked, an unresolved V gene covers under half of the shortfall, and the cause of the remainder is unknown. Clone size and V and J calls were adopted from that table, with D and trimming inferred from the DNA. This sample gives about 14,000 clones in total; just under 70% of them show up just once. Approximately 3.4% of the sample belongs to the ten largest clones.

According to the study, the label for this sample's time point signals: after neoadjuvant nivolumab, at surgical resection. Patients had been newly diagnosed with stage II-IVA oral cavity squamous cell carcinoma, and no prior systemic or radiation treatment had been given to the patients. The cohort consisted of patients with HPV-negative, locally advanced oral cavity squamous cell carcinoma. No culture maintenance or expansion was done, as the peripheral blood mononuclear cells went straight to analysis. The samples were drawn from a longitudinal correlative study tied to a single-arm phase II trial testing neoadjuvant nivolumab in oral cavity squamous cell carcinoma. Subject-matched pre- and post-treatment PBMCs and tumors from three responders and three non-responders underwent genomic DNA-based TCRbeta sequencing. Peripheral blood mononuclear cells were drawn once before nivolumab treatment and a second time after treatment, when surgery took place. The Maxwell RSC DNA from Cells kit was used to extract genomic DNA from PBMCs.

CDR1 LNHDA and CDR2 SQIVND are derived from the germline V gene (reference sequence). V is reduced by 4 bases and J by 4 bases, leaving a spacing of 8 bases between them. The CDR3 goes from the cysteine to the phenylalanine over 14 residues. Only the CDR3 DNA is retained, 42 bases long and in frame from the first base. The receptor chain draws on TRBV19 and TRBJ2-6; the D gene may be TRBD1 or TRBD2, since each aligns over 5 bases. This TCR derives from a person between 40 and 85 years old with oral cavity squamous cell carcinoma. This material consisted of PBMCs, taken after nivolumab (anti-PD-1) treatment. The CDR3 has the sequence CASSNGDGANVLTF. The DNA sequence follows: TGTGCCAGTAGTAACGGGGACGGGGCCAACGTCCTGACTTTC.